The 13 T cell receptor beta chains in this list originate from one sample, sequenced in a study of Ad26.COV2.S vaccination and SARS-CoV-2 variants. The treatment was: about 20 received Ad26.COV2.S at low or high dose, single or two shots; 5 received placebo; per-sample allocation not given. Sample collection was performed on day 63 after the first vaccine or placebo injection. Generated by immunoSEQ multiplex PCR, the TCRdb table keeps only in-frame clones and is missing some. The sample consists of about 350,000 clones, approximately 90% of them appearing once. Sequencing used peripheral blood, obtained in a trial of Ad26.COV2.S vaccine versus placebo. These receptors were obtained from a person between 18 and 60 years old who received the Ad26.COV2.S COVID-19 vaccine or a placebo.

This chain links TRBV6-1 with TRBJ2-5; D remains ambiguous. CDR3 length: 14 residues. Trimming stripped 1 base from V and 1 base from J, with 7 bases between. Germline V gene sequence: CDR1 MNHNS, CDR2 SASEGT. The chain's CDR3 is CASSEDRAQETQYF. CDR3 DNA: TGTGCCAGCAGTGAAGATAGGGCCCAAGAGACCCAGTACTTC.

The rearrangement uses TRBV5-6 and TRBJ2-5, with D maybe TRBD1 (5 bases). With 0 bases removed from V and 5 bases from J, the gap between germline ends came to 11 bases. This CDR3 spans 14 amino acids. The germline V gene has CDR1 SGHDT and CDR2 YYEEEE. In DNA, the CDR3 is TGTGCCAGCAGCTTGGGGGGCCTAACGGAGACCCAGTACTTC. Residues: CASSLGGLTETQYF.

This clone was found a few times. This chain connects TRBV30 to TRBJ2-7, with 8 bases fitting TRBD2. Germline-derived CDR1 and CDR2 are GTSNPN and SVGIG (reference sequence). The junction had 5 bases not matched to a gene; V was cut back by 2 bases and J by 5 bases. The CDR3 contains 13 residues. CDR3 region: CAWSHGSGNEQYF. The DNA for the CDR3 is TGTGCCTGGAGTCACGGTAGCGGGAACGAGCAGTACTTC.

The chain carries TRBV6-5 and TRBJ2-5, with TRBD2 matching 7 bases. J lost 9 bases, V lost 5 bases, and 9 bases had no gene match. The germline V gene encodes CDR1 MNHEY and CDR2 SVGAGI. This CDR3 comprises 13 residues. CDR3 region: CASSPREAAAQYF. CDR3 nucleotides: TGTGCCAGCAGTCCTCGGGAGGCCGCGGCCCAGTACTTC.

This rearrangement joins TRBV9 to TRBJ2-7, with D possibly matching TRBD2 (6 bases). Trimming took off 0 bases at V and 7 bases at J, with 17 bases between the two ends. This CDR3 spans 15 amino acids. Germline V lookup: CDR1 SGDLS, CDR2 YYNGEE. The CDR3 reads CASSVDPSGGREQYF. CDR3 in DNA: TGTGCCAGCAGCGTAGACCCCAGTGGGGGGAGGGAGCAGTACTTC.

The chain recombines TRBV11-3 with TRBJ2-1; D is uncertain. Germline loops: CDR1 SGHNT, CDR2 YENEEA. V was shortened by 0 bases and J by 6 bases, with 9 bases between the two germline ends. This CDR3 has 14 residues. CDR3: CASSLDRRANEQFF. As DNA, the CDR3 is TGTGCCAGCAGCTTAGATAGACGAGCCAATGAGCAGTTCTTC.

This chain links TRBV5-6 with TRBJ2-3; no firm D call. The V end lost 1 base, the J end lost 4 bases, and 7 bases lay between the germline ends. The CDR3 totals 13 residues. Germline-derived CDR1 and CDR2 are SGHDT and YYEEEE. The CDR3 DNA reads as TGTGCCAGCAGCTTGAAGCTAGCAGATACGCAGTATTTT. This codes for CASSLKLADTQYF.

The chain has TRBV6-4 and TRBJ2-1, with D possibly TRBD2 on 6 matching bases. V lost 3 bases and J lost 10, with 10 bases in between. The CDR3 totals 12 residues. Germline V gene data show CDR1 as MRHNA and CDR2 as SNTAGT. The CDR3 region has the DNA TGTGCCAGCAGTGAGGGGAGGACAGAGCAGTTCTTC. It specifies CASSEGRTEQFF.

This sequence joins TRBV6-2 or TRBV6-3 and TRBJ1-2; D gene ambiguous. V lost 2 bases, J lost 3 bases, and 19 bases lay in between. Germline lookup yields CDR1 MNHEY and CDR2 SVGEGT. The CDR3 extends over 17 amino acids. CDR3 sequence: CASSYIIGGAQDYGYTF. The DNA of the CDR3 is TGTGCCAGCAGTTACATAATAGGTGGAGCTCAGGACTATGGCTACACCTTC.

This CDR3 is CASSSEWYEQYF. As DNA, the CDR3 is TGTGCCAGCAGCTCAGAGTGGTACGAGCAGTACTTC. The J gene is TRBJ2-7, the V gene TRBV7-9; D is unresolved. The CDR3 spans 12 residues. Germline V lookup: CDR1 SEHNR, CDR2 FQNEAQ (reference sequence). V was clipped by 4 bases and J by 4 bases, with 8 bases between them.

With regard to this clone: The sample contains more than one DNA sequence encoding this CDR3. J is TRBJ1-1 and V is TRBV12-3 or TRBV12-4; D is uncertain. The CDR3 is 11 amino acids. V was clipped by 3 bases and J by 4 bases, with 3 bases between them. The CDR3 DNA is TGTGCCAGCAGTTTGGGCACTGAAGCTTTCTTT. This sequence encodes CASSLGTEAFF.

This chain links TRBV15 with TRBJ1-1; TRBD1 might be the D (5 bases). V was cut by 3 bases and J by 1 base, with 9 bases left in between. The CDR3 has 14 amino acids. Per the germline V gene, CDR1 is LNHNV and CDR2 is YYDKDF (reference sequence). The DNA for the CDR3 is TGTGCCACCAGCAGCAACAGGAAGAACACTGAAGCTTTCTTT. It yields the protein CATSSNRKNTEAFF.

CDR3: CASSLHPGETQYF. The CDR3 nucleotides are TGTGCCAGCAGCTTACATCCCGGGGAGACCCAGTACTTC. The chain employs TRBV7-9 and TRBJ2-5; D ambiguous. V gave up 2 bases and J gave up 5 bases, with 9 bases separating them. Germline CDR1 SEHNR, CDR2 FQNEAQ (reference sequence). The CDR3 covers 13 residues.